This is a list of T cell receptor beta chains from one sample in a study of T-cell reconstitution after alpha-beta-depleted transplantation in children. TCRdb passed the PCR reads through MiXCR, listing each CDR3 protein once. The profile shows around 580,000 distinct CDR3 sequences, more than 20% of them singletons. The material was PBMCs, obtained before TCRalphabeta/CD19-depleted stem cell transplant. The receptor source for this set is a boy younger than two with Wiskott-Aldrich syndrome, due to receive a stem cell transplant. Each CDR3 is given with its conserved first and last residue. The order of the fields is clone size, V gene, D gene, J gene, CDR3 protein, CDR3 DNA. D genes are given only for firm matches. Clone size is stated in some rows and not others, as once, few, many or a class when expanded.

clone_size: few
v_call: TRBV27
d_call: TRBD2
j_call: TRBJ2-5
cdr3_aa: CASSVRLAGAETQYF
cdr3_nt: TGTGCCAGCAGTGTACGACTAGCGGGAGCGGAGACCCAGTACTTC

clone_size: few
v_call: TRBV20-1
d_call: TRBD1
j_call: TRBJ2-1
cdr3_aa: CSNKEGTGNNEQFF
cdr3_nt: TGCAGTAACAAAGAAGGGACAGGGAACAATGAGCAGTTCTTC

clone_size: .
v_call: TRBV6-5
d_call: .
j_call: TRBJ1-2
cdr3_aa: CASSYLGALGYTF
cdr3_nt: TGTGCCAGCAGTTACCTGGGGGCTCTCGGCTACACCTTC

clone_size: .
v_call: TRBV15
d_call: TRBD2
j_call: TRBJ2-7
cdr3_aa: CATSRDLLLAGGHEQYF
cdr3_nt: TGTGCCACCAGCAGAGATCTTTTACTAGCGGGAGGACACGAGCAGTACTTC

clone_size: .
v_call: TRBV7-9
d_call: .
j_call: TRBJ2-7
cdr3_aa: CASSGRGGTYEQYF
cdr3_nt: TGTGCCAGCAGCGGCAGGGGAGGGACCTACGAGCAGTACTTC

clone_size: .
v_call: TRBV12-3/TRBV12-4
d_call: TRBD1
j_call: TRBJ2-5
cdr3_aa: CASTRRGRGQRETQYF
cdr3_nt: TGTGCCAGCACCCGAAGGGGCAGGGGGCAGAGAGAGACCCAGTACTTC

clone_size: .
v_call: TRBV13
d_call: TRBD1
j_call: TRBJ2-2
cdr3_aa: CASTRDRRNTGELFF
cdr3_nt: TGTGCCAGCACCCGGGACAGGCGGAACACCGGGGAGCTGTTTTTT

clone_size: few
v_call: TRBV15
d_call: TRBD1
j_call: TRBJ2-3
cdr3_aa: CATSRVPGQGMTDTQYF
cdr3_nt: TGTGCCACCAGCAGAGTCCCCGGACAGGGGATGACAGATACGCAGTATTTT

clone_size: .
v_call: TRBV20-1
d_call: TRBD2
j_call: TRBJ2-1
cdr3_aa: CSAWTSGRAHNEQFF
cdr3_nt: TGCAGTGCCTGGACTAGCGGGAGAGCCCACAATGAGCAGTTCTTC

clone_size: few
v_call: TRBV5-1
d_call: .
j_call: TRBJ2-1
cdr3_aa: CASSLAGPGESYNEQFF
cdr3_nt: TGCGCCAGCAGCTTGGCCGGGCCAGGTGAATCCTACAATGAGCAGTTCTTC

clone_size: few
v_call: TRBV6-5
d_call: .
j_call: TRBJ2-3
cdr3_aa: CASSYSRDTDTQYF
cdr3_nt: TGTGCCAGCAGTTACTCGCGGGACACAGATACGCAGTATTTT

clone_size: .
v_call: TRBV20-1
d_call: TRBD1
j_call: TRBJ1-5
cdr3_aa: CSASAGTDSNQPQHF
cdr3_nt: TGCAGTGCTAGTGCTGGGACAGATAGCAATCAGCCCCAGCATTTT

clone_size: .
v_call: TRBV4-1
d_call: TRBD1
j_call: TRBJ1-2
cdr3_aa: CASSQDSRRQGGYGYTF
cdr3_nt: TGCGCCAGCAGCCAAGATTCCCGCAGACAGGGTGGATATGGCTACACCTTC

clone_size: few
v_call: TRBV29-1
d_call: .
j_call: TRBJ1-2
cdr3_aa: CSVRQPITYGYTF
cdr3_nt: TGCAGCGTTAGACAGCCCATAACTTATGGCTACACCTTC

clone_size: .
v_call: TRBV7-2
d_call: .
j_call: TRBJ2-1
cdr3_aa: CASAAVLGSYNEQFF
cdr3_nt: TGTGCCAGCGCGGCGGTCCTGGGGTCCTACAATGAGCAGTTCTTC

clone_size: few
v_call: TRBV20-1
d_call: .
j_call: TRBJ1-5
cdr3_aa: CSARQGIDQPQHF
cdr3_nt: TGCAGTGCTAGACAGGGAATCGATCAGCCCCAGCATTTT

clone_size: few
v_call: TRBV14
d_call: .
j_call: TRBJ2-7
cdr3_aa: CASSQDGAGKEDEQYF
cdr3_nt: TGTGCCAGCAGCCAAGACGGGGCAGGGAAGGAGGACGAGCAGTACTTC

clone_size: .
v_call: TRBV20-1
d_call: TRBD1
j_call: TRBJ1-2
cdr3_aa: CSAMTGPGGYTF
cdr3_nt: TGCAGTGCTATGACAGGGCCCGGGGGCTACACCTTC

clone_size: .
v_call: TRBV4-1
d_call: .
j_call: TRBJ1-5
cdr3_aa: CASSQVKVSRQVGNQPQHF
cdr3_nt: TGCGCCAGCAGCCAAGTGAAGGTGTCGAGACAAGTGGGCAATCAGCCCCAGCATTTT

clone_size: few
v_call: TRBV12-3/TRBV12-4
d_call: .
j_call: TRBJ1-2
cdr3_aa: CASSLGQKLSGYTF
cdr3_nt: TGTGCCAGCAGTTTAGGCCAGAAACTCAGCGGCTACACCTTC

clone_size: .
v_call: TRBV3-1
d_call: .
j_call: TRBJ2-3
cdr3_aa: CASSQDRGASTDTQYF
cdr3_nt: TGTGCCAGCAGCCAAGATAGGGGAGCTAGCACAGATACGCAGTATTTT